A selection of T cell receptor beta chains follows, all from one sample in a study of T cell responses to AZD1222 COVID-19 vaccine. Sequencing used immunoSEQ multiplex PCR; TCRdb keeps in-frame clones, though not all of them. Of 80,000 to 100,000 clones listed, 70% to 90% are singletons. The sequencing here drew on peripheral blood, taken 28 days after the second AZD1222 dose. Receptors were obtained from an adult who received the AZD1222 COVID-19 vaccine. Both conserved end residues are trimmed from each CDR3.

v_gene	j_gene	CDR3aa
TRBV5-8	TRBJ2-2	ASSLRGGDTGELF
TRBV7-3	TRBJ2-1	ASSFGGRRNEQF
TRBV3-1/TRBV3-2	TRBJ1-6	ASSPPTANNSPLH
TRBV7-8	TRBJ1-1	ASSLGGVNTEAF
TRBV27	TRBJ2-5	ASSLGTSGKGETQY
TRBV19	TRBJ2-7	ASSTGQPNYEQY
TRBV13	TRBJ2-4	ASRSSAVDIQY
TRBV12-3/TRBV12-4	TRBJ1-3	ASSQSQGNTIY
TRBV5-1	TRBJ1-2	ASSLSQGINYGYT
TRBV7-2	TRBJ1-5	ASSSAGFNQPQH
TRBV21-1	TRBJ1-1	ASSKALWALEGASEAF
TRBV12-3/TRBV12-4	TRBJ1-2	ASSLEGQYGYT
TRBV2	TRBJ1-2	ASSESAEANYGYT
TRBV28	TRBJ1-6	ASSSPTGTDNSPLH
TRBV4-1	TRBJ2-7	ASSQDRTGGYEQY
TRBV27	TRBJ1-2	ASSQDENYGYT
TRBV19	TRBJ1-3	ASSIRKQISRSGNTIY
TRBV24-1	TRBJ2-7	ATQRQSSYEQY
TRBV27	TRBJ1-5	ASSLTLNQPQH
TRBV5-1	TRBJ1-2	ASSPGRGSNYGYT
TRBV27	TRBJ2-5	ASSTGTGYRETQY
TRBV7-7	TRBJ1-4	ASSLDSNEKLF
TRBV21-1	TRBJ1-5	ASSKALPDSNQPQH
TRBV6-5	TRBJ2-7	ASTDTRYEQY
TRBV27	TRBJ1-1	ASSKKTGEAF